Here is one TCR beta chain with its context. The target antigen is unknown. Every bit of the isolated RNA underwent reverse transcription, so sequencing read expressed TCRB transcripts. Produced via immunoSEQ multiplex PCR; TCRdb's table is partial and in-frame only. Among some 370,000 clones listed, over 9% were seen once. This entry comes from a study of beta chain features in type 1 diabetes. General study results and limits: The study notes PCR might favor shorter templates equally in patients and controls. Type 1 diabetes patients had TCRB CDR3s that were shorter (moderately but significantly so) in all four CD4+ subsets.

This CDR3 has 18 residues. Germline lookup yields CDR1 MGHRA and CDR2 YSYEKL. Trimming removed 1 base at V and 4 bases at J, with 22 bases between. On average, the one heparinised blood draw given by each donor was approximately 120 mL. Sorting with CD45RO/CCR7/CD25/CD127/CD95/CD27 yielded naive, central memory, regulatory and stem-like memory CD4+ cells. This receptor was identified in a man under 40 with type 1 diabetes. This chain uses TRBV4-1 with TRBJ1-1; D gene ambiguous. The sample consisted of central memory CD4+ T cells from blood. CDR3 amino acids: CASSQVVVGGHISTEAFF. The CDR3 nucleotides read TGCGCCAGCAGCCAAGTGGTAGTAGGAGGCCATATCAGCACTGAAGCTTTCTTT.